The 9 T cell receptor beta chains below were found in one sample sequenced in a study of blood T cell repertoires in COVID-19. Sequencing used immunoSEQ multiplex PCR; TCRdb keeps in-frame clones, though not all of them. The data show about 99,000 clones, about 90% seen once. The sequenced sample consisted of peripheral blood. All receptors come from a human donor in a cohort sampled during active COVID-19.

The rearrangement joins TRBV5-5 to TRBJ1-5; 7 bases align to TRBD1. The CDR3 has 14 amino acids. Per the germline V gene, CDR1 is SGHKS and CDR2 is YYEKEE (reference sequence). The junction had 3 bases not matched to a gene; V was cut back by 2 bases and J by 4 bases. CDR3 nucleotide sequence: TGTGCCAGCAGCTTAGGACAGGCAAATCAGCCCCAGCATTTT. This gives the protein CASSLGQANQPQHF.

A single count supports this clone. This chain links TRBV7-9 with TRBJ2-3, with TRBD2 matching over 7 bases. The ends lost 2 bases at V and 3 bases at J; junction bases unmatched: 11. Germline V lookup: CDR1 SEHNR, CDR2 FQNEAQ (reference sequence). CDR3 length: 17 amino acids. Written as DNA, the CDR3 is TGTGCCAGCAGCTTAAGCTCGGGGGGTAGCGGGACAGATACGCAGTATTTT. As protein: CASSLSSGGSGTDTQYF.

The chain employs TRBV15 and TRBJ2-2; TRBD1 is a possible D gene (5 bases). Germline loops: CDR1 LNHNV, CDR2 YYDKDF (reference sequence). V was pared by 1 base and J by 2 bases, with 11 bases between. There are 16 residues in the CDR3. CDR3 bases: TGTGCCACCAGCAGAGGGTGGGGCGGTAACACCGGGGAGCTGTTTTTT. The encoded protein is CATSRGWGGNTGELFF.

This clone has a handful of counts. Other DNA variants within this sample encode the same CDR3. CDR3 in amino acids: CASSLGRGYNEQFF. CDR3 sequence (DNA): TGTGCCAGCAGTTTAGGCAGGGGGTACAATGAGCAGTTCTTC. V gene TRBV27 combines with J gene TRBJ2-1, with TRBD1 matching over 7 bases. Per the germline V gene, CDR1 is MNHEY and CDR2 is SMNVEV (reference sequence). V trimming: 2 bases; J trimming: 4 bases; junction bases outside the gene matches: 2. The CDR3 runs 14 residues.

This clone has only one observation. The rearrangement uses TRBV2 and TRBJ2-2; TRBD1 matches at 9 bases. CDR3 length: 15 residues. V shed 4 bases and J 6 bases; nucleotides not matched to a gene: 6. Germline-derived CDR1 and CDR2 are SNHLY and FYNNEI. The CDR3 sequence is CASSGGTGTSGELFF. CDR3 bases: TGTGCCAGCAGTGGTGGGACAGGGACGTCCGGGGAGCTGTTTTTT.

The table lists this clone with a few counts. The chain uses TRBV27 and TRBJ2-7; 10 nucleotides line up with TRBD1. This CDR3 has 14 residues. Trimming at V came to 3 bases and at J to 4 bases, leaving 3 bases not matched to a gene. CDR1 is MNHEY and CDR2 is SMNVEV in the germline V gene (reference sequence). CDR3 loop: CASSLTGGKYEQYF. As DNA, the CDR3 is TGTGCCAGCAGTTTGACAGGGGGCAAGTACGAGCAGTACTTC.

CDR3 protein: CATSLRGEQYF. CDR3 DNA: TGTGCCACCAGTCTGCGGGGAGAGCAGTACTTC. The V gene is TRBV24-1, the J gene TRBJ2-7; D is possibly TRBD2 (6 bases). The CDR3 consists of 11 residues. In germline, CDR1 is KGHDR, CDR2 SFDVKD. Trimming left V 6 bases short and J 7 bases short, with 9 bases between.

The rearrangement uses TRBV29-1 and TRBJ2-3; the match to TRBD2 covers 9 bases. Losses at the gene ends were 5 bases for V and 3 bases for J; bases not matched to a gene: 15. The CDR3 runs 17 residues. Germline CDR1 SQVTM, CDR2 ANQGSEA. CDR3 sequence reads: CSVRGSVAGVRTDTQYF. The CDR3 DNA reads TGCAGCGTTAGAGGTTCGGTAGCGGGAGTGCGAACAGATACGCAGTATTTT.

The gene calls are TRBV19 and TRBJ1-2; 12 positions agree with TRBD1. Germline assignment: CDR1 LNHDA and CDR2 SQIVND (reference sequence). This CDR3 spans 22 amino acids. V was pared by 8 bases and J by 2 bases, with 27 bases of the junction left unmatched. CDR3 region: CASANPPGTGGGAPSTNYGYTF. The DNA for the CDR3 is TGTGCCAGTGCAAACCCACCCGGGACAGGGGGCGGCGCACCCTCGACGAACTATGGCTACACCTTC. The full variable domain, its missing parts supplied by reference TRBV19 and TRBJ1-2, is DGGITQSPKYLFRKEGQNVTLSCEQNLNHDAMYWYRQDPGQGLRLIYYSQIVNDFQKGDIAEGYSVSREKKESFPLTVTSAQKNPTAFYLCASANPPGTGGGAPSTNYGYTFGSGTRLTVV.